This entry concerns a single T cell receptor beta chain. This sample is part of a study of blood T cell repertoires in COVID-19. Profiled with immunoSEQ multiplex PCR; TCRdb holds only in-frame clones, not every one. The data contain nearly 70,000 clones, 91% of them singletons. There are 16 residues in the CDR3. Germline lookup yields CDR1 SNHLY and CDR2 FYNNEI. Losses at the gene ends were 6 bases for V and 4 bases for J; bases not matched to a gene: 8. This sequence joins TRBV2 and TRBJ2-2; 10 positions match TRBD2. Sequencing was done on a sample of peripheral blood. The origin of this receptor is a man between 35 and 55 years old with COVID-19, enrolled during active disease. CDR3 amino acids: CASRPTSGVTTGELFF. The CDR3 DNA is TGTGCCAGCAGACCCACTAGCGGGGTGACCACCGGGGAGCTGTTTTTT.